This section outlines one T cell receptor beta chain sequence together with its context. Its antigen is still unknown. The study made its TRB cDNA libraries by 5' RACE, adding UMI labels. TCRdb re-called the 5' RACE reads, yielding one record per CDR3 amino acid sequence without DNA. Recorded for this sample: tens of thousands of distinct CDR3 sequences. The data were taken from a study of CXCR3-negative and CXCR3-positive naive CD8 T cells. Across the whole study: Sequencing yielded approximately 130 million TRB reads, roughly 1.5 +/- 0.3 million per library. Study results and caveats: TRB CDR3s of CXCR3-positive naive cells were more hydrophobic than those of CXCR3-negative naive cells. Surface CD5 was comparable between naive subsets; TCR strength was inferred from TRB CDR3 properties. Naive CXCR3-positive and CXCR3-negative cells shared TRBV-TRBJ usage; memory cells diverged.

Germline V gene lookup returns CDR1 MDHEN and CDR2 SYDVKM. This CDR3 is 12 amino acids long. Naive cells were sorted as CD45RO-, CCR7+, CD27+ and CD95-. The sequencing input was naive CXCR3+ CD8+ T cells from blood. Subset: CD45RO-CCR7+CD27+CD95- naive CD8+ T cells expressing CXCR3 (TNR3+). The chain is built from TRBV28 and TRBJ2-7; TCRdb's D call, TRBD1, is unchecked because there is no DNA. This receptor was taken from a human donor in good health. Some clones in this sample may be carry-over from other donors' samples. The CDR3 reads CATRQGDYEQYF.